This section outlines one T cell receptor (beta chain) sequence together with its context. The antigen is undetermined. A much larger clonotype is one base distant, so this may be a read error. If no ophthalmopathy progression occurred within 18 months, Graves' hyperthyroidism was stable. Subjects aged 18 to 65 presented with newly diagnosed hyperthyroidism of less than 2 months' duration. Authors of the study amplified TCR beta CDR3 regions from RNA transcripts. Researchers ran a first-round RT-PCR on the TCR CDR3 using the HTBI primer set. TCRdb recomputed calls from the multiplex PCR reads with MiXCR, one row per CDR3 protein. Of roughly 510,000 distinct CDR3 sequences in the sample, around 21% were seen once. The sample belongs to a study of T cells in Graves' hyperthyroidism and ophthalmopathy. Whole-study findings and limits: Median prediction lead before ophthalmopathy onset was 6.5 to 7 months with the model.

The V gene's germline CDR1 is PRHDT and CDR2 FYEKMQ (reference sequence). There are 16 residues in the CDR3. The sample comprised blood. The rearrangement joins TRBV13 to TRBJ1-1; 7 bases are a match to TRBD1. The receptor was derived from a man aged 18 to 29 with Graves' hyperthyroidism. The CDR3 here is CASSPGTAHPLTEACF. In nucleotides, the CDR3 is TGTGCCAGCAGCCCGGGGACAGCCCATCCGTTGACTGAAGCTTGCTTT.